The rows below give T cell receptor beta chains drawn from one sample of a study of blood T cell repertoires in COVID-19. Produced via immunoSEQ multiplex PCR; TCRdb's table is partial and in-frame only. Seen here are a few hundred thousand clones, around 89% observed once, and the top ten hold more than 0.8%. The sequenced sample consisted of PBMCs or T cells enriched from blood (not recorded which). The receptors shown here come from a man aged 18 to 29 who had recovered from COVID-19. Each CDR3 is given with its conserved first and last residue. Clone size is given for some rows only: seen once, a few or many times, or a class if the clone is expanded.

V	size	J	CDR3
TRBV28	NA	TRBJ2-7	CASSFGPSWEQYF
TRBV9	NA	TRBJ2-1	CASSARLAVAYNEQFF
TRBV10-3	NA	TRBJ2-1	CAISSGGYNEQFF
TRBV27	NA	TRBJ1-4	CASSQWTGQNEKLFF
TRBV19	NA	TRBJ2-5	CASSNTGFAETQYF
TRBV5-5	NA	TRBJ2-7	CASSLIIARGLNEQYF
TRBV11-2	NA	TRBJ2-2	CASGTSGNTGELFF
TRBV6-5	NA	TRBJ2-7	CATNSAGRAWDEQYF
TRBV19	NA	TRBJ1-2	CASSITAGGPVPIYTF
TRBV11-2	NA	TRBJ1-5	CASSLVRGQPQHF
TRBV7-2	NA	TRBJ1-1	CASSLGHNTEAFF
TRBV5-6	NA	TRBJ1-2	CASSQGQIYGYTF
TRBV19	NA	TRBJ1-5	CASSRDRIQPQHF
TRBV5-1	NA	TRBJ1-3	CASSPDTSGNTIYF
TRBV14	NA	TRBJ2-7	CASSQVMGLYF
TRBV4-3	NA	TRBJ1-2	CASSQDVTTALNYGYTF
TRBV7-9	NA	TRBJ1-1	CASRTGSGAEAFF
TRBV5-1	NA	TRBJ1-1	CASSPWTSFGEAFF
TRBV3-1/TRBV3-2	NA	TRBJ2-2	CASSQNPGTAATGELFF
TRBV2	NA	TRBJ2-7	CASAASSGGSYEQYF
TRBV9	NA	TRBJ2-5	CASSSTSGGDQETQYF
TRBV6-5	NA	TRBJ1-4	CASSYLRERGEKLFF
TRBV5-6	NA	TRBJ1-2	CASSFPQSSNYGYTF
TRBV7-2	NA	TRBJ2-1	CASSPPGLPNGVKFF
TRBV6-5	NA	TRBJ1-1	CASRRKAGGRGAFF
TRBV15	NA	TRBJ1-5	CATSRDRGRGQPQHF
TRBV19	NA	TRBJ2-7	CASSSSGQEGYEQYF
TRBV3-1/TRBV3-2	NA	TRBJ2-2	CASSTRQGNTGELFF
TRBV6-5	NA	TRBJ1-5	CASRPTFNQPQHF
TRBV10-3	NA	TRBJ1-1	CATKTGTNTEAFF
TRBV6-5	NA	TRBJ2-5	CASSYSRVQETQYF
TRBV7-9	NA	TRBJ2-7	CASSFPGTGGYEQYF
TRBV27	NA	TRBJ2-7	CATSGRGYEQYF
TRBV19	NA	TRBJ1-1	CASKRTPTEAFF
TRBV5-1	NA	TRBJ2-7	CASSLVSGLYYEQYF
TRBV19	NA	TRBJ2-5	CASSGSGVQETQYF
TRBV19	NA	TRBJ2-7	CASSTLERQPTQYF
TRBV5-4	NA	TRBJ2-7	CASSLAEAGPPYEQYF
TRBV14	NA	TRBJ1-2	CASRIGTAYGYTF
TRBV5-1	NA	TRBJ1-4	CASNAGTGREKLFF
TRBV3-1/TRBV3-2	few	TRBJ2-7	CASSQERAAEQYF
TRBV4-3	NA	TRBJ2-2	CASSQDGDRVTGELFF
TRBV7-2	few	TRBJ2-5	CASSLRWANQETQYF
TRBV5-1	NA	TRBJ1-3	CASSTGGAGNTIYF
TRBV6-2/TRBV6-3	NA	TRBJ2-1	CASSYSTEPVPYNEQFF
TRBV6-5	NA	TRBJ2-1	CASSPSGGSGSREFF
TRBV6-5	NA	TRBJ2-7	CASSYSGGASYEQYF
TRBV6-1	NA	TRBJ2-1	CASSERYQGTEQFF
TRBV27	NA	TRBJ1-6	CASRVDRSYNSPLHF